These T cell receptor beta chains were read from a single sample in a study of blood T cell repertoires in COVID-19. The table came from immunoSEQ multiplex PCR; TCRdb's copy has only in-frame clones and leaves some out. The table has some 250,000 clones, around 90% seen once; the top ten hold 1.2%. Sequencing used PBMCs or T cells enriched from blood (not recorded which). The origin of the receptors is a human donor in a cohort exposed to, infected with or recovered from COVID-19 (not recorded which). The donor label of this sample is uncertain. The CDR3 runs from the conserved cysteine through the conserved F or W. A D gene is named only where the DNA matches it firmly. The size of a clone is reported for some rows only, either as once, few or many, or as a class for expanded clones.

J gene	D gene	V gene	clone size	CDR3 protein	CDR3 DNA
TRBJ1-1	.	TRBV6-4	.	CASRGHGVTEAFF	TGTGCCAGCAGGGGCCACGGGGTCACTGAAGCTTTCTTT
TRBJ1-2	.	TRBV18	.	CASSPGGTGVGGYTF	TGTGCCAGCTCACCAGGAGGGACCGGTGTAGGTGGCTACACCTTC
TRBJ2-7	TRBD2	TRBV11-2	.	CASGTSGGLDEQYF	TGTGCCAGCGGTACTAGCGGGGGGCTGGACGAGCAGTACTTC
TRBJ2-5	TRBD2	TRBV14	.	CASSPGTSGAGTQYF	TGTGCCAGCAGCCCCGGGACTAGCGGGGCCGGGACCCAGTACTTC
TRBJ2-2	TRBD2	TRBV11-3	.	CASSLPGGANTGELFF	TGTGCCAGCAGCCTTCCGGGGGGGGCGAACACCGGGGAGCTGTTTTTT
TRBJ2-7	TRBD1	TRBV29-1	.	CSVEDSSDRGGYEQYF	TGCAGCGTTGAAGATAGTAGCGACAGGGGGGGGTACGAGCAGTACTTC
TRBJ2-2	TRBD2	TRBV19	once	CASSRNRGANTGELFF	TGTGCCAGTAGTAGAAACCGGGGGGCGAACACCGGGGAGCTGTTTTTT
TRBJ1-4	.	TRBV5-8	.	CASSLPGVATNEKLFF	TGTGCCAGCAGCTTGCCGGGGGTGGCAACTAATGAAAAACTGTTTTTT
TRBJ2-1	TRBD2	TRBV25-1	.	CASSEGSGGARDEQFF	TGTGCCAGCAGTGAAGGGAGCGGGGGGGCCAGGGATGAGCAGTTCTTC
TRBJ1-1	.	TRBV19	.	CASSLTPNTEAFF	TGTGCCAGTAGTTTAACACCGAACACTGAAGCTTTCTTT
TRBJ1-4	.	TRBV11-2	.	CASSLGSGEKLFF	TGTGCCAGCAGCTTAGGTTCGGGGGAAAAACTGTTTTTT
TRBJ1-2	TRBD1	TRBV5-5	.	CASSAQGDGYTF	TGTGCCAGCAGCGCTCAGGGGGATGGCTACACCTTC
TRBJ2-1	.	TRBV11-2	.	CASSLVAGSSYNEQFF	TGTGCCAGCAGCTTAGTTGCGGGGAGCTCCTACAATGAGCAGTTCTTC
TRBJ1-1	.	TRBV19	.	CASSIWTDTEAFF	TGTGCCAGTAGTATTTGGACAGACACTGAAGCTTTCTTT
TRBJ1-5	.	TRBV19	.	CASSPRGGTGRSNQPQHF	TGTGCCAGTAGTCCCCGGGGGGGCACGGGACGGAGCAATCAGCCCCAGCATTTT
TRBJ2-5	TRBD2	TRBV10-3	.	CAISEAGGPQGAQYF	TGTGCCATCAGTGAGGCGGGAGGACCTCAAGGGGCCCAGTACTTC
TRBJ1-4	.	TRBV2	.	CASSEMGQRNEKLFF	TGTGCCAGCAGTGAAATGGGACAAAGAAATGAAAAACTGTTTTTT
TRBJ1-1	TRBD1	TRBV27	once	CASSTGTGGSAFF	TGTGCCAGCAGCACCGGGACAGGGGGCTCAGCTTTCTTT
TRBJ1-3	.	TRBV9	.	CASSVGGGPGNTIYF	TGTGCCAGCAGCGTAGGCGGTGGCCCTGGAAACACCATATATTTT
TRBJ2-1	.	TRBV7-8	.	CASSGRRTVYNEQFF	TGTGCCAGCTCGGGAAGGAGGACTGTCTACAATGAGCAGTTCTTC
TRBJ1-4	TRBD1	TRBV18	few	CASSLRTGTNEKLFF	TGTGCCAGCTCCCTCCGGACAGGGACTAATGAAAAACTGTTTTTT